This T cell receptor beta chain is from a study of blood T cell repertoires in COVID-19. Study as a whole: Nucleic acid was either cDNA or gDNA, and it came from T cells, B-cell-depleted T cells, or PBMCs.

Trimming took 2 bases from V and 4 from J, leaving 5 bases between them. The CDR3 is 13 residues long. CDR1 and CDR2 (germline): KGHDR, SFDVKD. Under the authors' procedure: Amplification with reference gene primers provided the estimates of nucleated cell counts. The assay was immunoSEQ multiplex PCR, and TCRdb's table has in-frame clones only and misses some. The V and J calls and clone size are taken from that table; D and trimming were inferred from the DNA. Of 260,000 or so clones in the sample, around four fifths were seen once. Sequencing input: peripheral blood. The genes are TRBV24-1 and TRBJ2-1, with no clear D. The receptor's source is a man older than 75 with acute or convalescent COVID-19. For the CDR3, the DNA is TGTGCCACCAGTGATTGGCCTTACAATGAGCAGTTCTTC. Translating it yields CATSDWPYNEQFF.